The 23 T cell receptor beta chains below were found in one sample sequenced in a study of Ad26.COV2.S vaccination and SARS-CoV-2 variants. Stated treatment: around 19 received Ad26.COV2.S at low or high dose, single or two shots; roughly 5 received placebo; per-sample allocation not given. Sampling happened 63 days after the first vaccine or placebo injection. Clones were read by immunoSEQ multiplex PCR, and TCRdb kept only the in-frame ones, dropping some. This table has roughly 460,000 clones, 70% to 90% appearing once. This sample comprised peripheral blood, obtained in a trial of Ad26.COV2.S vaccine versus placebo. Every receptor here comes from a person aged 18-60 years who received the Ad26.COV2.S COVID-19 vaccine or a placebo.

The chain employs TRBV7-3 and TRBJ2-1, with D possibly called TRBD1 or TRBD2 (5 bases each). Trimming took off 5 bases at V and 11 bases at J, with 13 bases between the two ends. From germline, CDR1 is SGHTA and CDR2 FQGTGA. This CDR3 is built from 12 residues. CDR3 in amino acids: CASSRDGAQQFF. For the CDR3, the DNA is TGTGCCAGCAGCCGGGACGGAGCCCAGCAGTTCTTC. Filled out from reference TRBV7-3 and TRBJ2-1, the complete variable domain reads GAGVSQTPSNKVTEKGKYVELRCDPISGHTALYWYRQSLGQGPEFLIYFQGTGAADDSGLPNDRFFAVRPEGSVSTLKIQRTERGDSAVYLCASSRDGAQQFFGPGTRLTVL.

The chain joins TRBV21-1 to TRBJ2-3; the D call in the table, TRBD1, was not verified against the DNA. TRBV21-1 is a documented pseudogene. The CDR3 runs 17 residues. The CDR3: CASSKDQGQGLPDTQYF. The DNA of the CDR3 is TGTGCCAGCAGCAAAGATCAGGGACAGGGACTGCCAGATACGCAGTATTTT.

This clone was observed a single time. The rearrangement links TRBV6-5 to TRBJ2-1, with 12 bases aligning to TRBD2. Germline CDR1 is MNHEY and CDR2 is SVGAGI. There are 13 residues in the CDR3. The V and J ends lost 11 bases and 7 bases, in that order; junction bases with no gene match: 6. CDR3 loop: CAGLAGNLNEQFF. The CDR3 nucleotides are TGTGCCGGACTAGCGGGAAACTTGAATGAGCAGTTCTTC.

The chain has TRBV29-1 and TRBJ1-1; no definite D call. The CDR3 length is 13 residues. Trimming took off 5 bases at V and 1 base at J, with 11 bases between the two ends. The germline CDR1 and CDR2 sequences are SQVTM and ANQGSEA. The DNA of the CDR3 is TGCAGCGTTCTGAAGACGGGGAACACTGAAGCTTTCTTT. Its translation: CSVLKTGNTEAFF.

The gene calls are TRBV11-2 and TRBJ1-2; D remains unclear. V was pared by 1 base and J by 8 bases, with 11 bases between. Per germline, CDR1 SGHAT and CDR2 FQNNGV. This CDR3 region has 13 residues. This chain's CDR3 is CASSLVLGWGYTF. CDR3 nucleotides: TGTGCCAGCAGCTTAGTTTTGGGTTGGGGCTACACCTTC.

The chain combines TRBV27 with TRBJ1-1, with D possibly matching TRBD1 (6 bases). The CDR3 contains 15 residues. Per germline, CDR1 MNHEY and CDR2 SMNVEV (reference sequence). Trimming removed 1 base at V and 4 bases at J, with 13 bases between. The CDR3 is CASSLWGGESTEAFF. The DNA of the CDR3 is TGTGCCAGCAGTTTATGGGGGGGCGAGAGCACTGAAGCTTTCTTT.

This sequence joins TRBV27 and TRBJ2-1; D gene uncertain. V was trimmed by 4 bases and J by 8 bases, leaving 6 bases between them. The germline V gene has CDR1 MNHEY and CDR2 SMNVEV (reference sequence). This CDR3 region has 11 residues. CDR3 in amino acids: CASSSLHEQFF. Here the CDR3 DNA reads TGTGCCAGCAGTTCCCTCCATGAGCAGTTCTTC.

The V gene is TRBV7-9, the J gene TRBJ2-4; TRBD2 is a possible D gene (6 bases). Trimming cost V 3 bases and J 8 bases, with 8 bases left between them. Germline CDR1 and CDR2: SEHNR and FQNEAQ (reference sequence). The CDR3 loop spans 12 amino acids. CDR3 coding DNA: TGTGCCAGCAGCTTGGGGGGACACATTCAGTACTTC. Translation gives CASSLGGHIQYF.

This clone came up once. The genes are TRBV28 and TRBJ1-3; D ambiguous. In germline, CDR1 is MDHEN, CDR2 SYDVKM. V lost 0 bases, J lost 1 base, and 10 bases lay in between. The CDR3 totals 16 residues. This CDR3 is CASSLWRVLSGNTIYF. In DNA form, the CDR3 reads TGTGCCAGCAGTTTATGGAGAGTTCTGTCTGGAAACACCATATATTTT.

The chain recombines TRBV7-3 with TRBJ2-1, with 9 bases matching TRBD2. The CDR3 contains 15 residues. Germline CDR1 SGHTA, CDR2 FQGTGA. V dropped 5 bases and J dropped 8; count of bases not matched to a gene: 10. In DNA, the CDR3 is TGTGCCAGCAGCCCATCGGCTAGCGGGATCGATGAGCAGTTCTTC. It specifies CASSPSASGIDEQFF.

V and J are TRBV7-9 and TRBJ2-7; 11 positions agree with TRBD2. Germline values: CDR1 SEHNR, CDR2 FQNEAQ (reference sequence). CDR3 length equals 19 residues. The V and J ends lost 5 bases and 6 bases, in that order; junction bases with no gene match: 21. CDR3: CASSPLGNPVLAGVREQYF. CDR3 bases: TGTGCCAGCAGCCCCCTGGGGAACCCTGTACTAGCGGGAGTTCGCGAGCAGTACTTC.

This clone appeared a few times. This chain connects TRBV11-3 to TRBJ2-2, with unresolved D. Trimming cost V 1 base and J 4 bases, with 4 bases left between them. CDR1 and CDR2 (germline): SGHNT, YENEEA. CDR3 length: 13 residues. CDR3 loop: CASSLGPTGELFF. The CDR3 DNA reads TGTGCCAGCAGCTTAGGTCCCACCGGGGAGCTGTTTTTT.

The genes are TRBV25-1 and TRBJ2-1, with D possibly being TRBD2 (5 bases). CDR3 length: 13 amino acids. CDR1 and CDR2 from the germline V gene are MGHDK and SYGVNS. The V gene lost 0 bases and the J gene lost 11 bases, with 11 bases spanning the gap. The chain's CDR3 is CASSEYGGRKQFF. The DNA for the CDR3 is TGTGCCAGCAGTGAATATGGAGGTAGGAAGCAGTTCTTC.

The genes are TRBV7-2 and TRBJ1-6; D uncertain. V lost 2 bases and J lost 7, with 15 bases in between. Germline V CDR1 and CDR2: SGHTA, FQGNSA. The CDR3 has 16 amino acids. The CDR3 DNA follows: TGTGCCAGCAGCTTAAGGTCGGGCAGTACCAATTCACCCCTCCACTTT. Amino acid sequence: CASSLRSGSTNSPLHF.

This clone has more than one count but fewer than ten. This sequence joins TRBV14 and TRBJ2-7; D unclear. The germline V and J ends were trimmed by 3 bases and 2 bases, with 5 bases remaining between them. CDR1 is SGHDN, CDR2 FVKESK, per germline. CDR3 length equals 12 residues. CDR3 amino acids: CASSHGTYEQYF. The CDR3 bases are TGTGCCAGCAGCCATGGTACCTACGAGCAGTACTTC.

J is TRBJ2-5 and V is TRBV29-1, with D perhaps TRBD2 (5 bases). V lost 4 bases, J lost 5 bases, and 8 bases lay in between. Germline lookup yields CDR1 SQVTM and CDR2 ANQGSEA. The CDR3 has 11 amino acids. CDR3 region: CSVAGIETQYF. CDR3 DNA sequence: TGCAGCGTTGCGGGGATCGAGACCCAGTACTTC. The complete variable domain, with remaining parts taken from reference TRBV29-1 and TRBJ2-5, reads SAVISQKPSRDICQRGTSLTIQCQVDSQVTMMFWYRQQPGQSLTLIATANQGSEATYESGFVIDKFPISRPNLTFSTLTVSNMSPEDSSIYLCSVAGIETQYFGPGTRLLVL.

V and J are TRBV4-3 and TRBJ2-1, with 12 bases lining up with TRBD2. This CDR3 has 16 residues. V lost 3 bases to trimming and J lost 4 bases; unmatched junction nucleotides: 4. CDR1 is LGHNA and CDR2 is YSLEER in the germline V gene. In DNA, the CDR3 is TGCGCCAGCAGCCAGAGGCTAGCGGGGGGGTACAATGAGCAGTTCTTC. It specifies CASSQRLAGGYNEQFF.

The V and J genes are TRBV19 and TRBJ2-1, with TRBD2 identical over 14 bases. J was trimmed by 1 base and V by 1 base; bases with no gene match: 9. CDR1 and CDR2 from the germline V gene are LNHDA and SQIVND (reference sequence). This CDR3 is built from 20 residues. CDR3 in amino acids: CASSIGNPGLAGASYNEQFF. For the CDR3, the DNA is TGTGCCAGTAGTATAGGGAACCCGGGACTAGCGGGAGCATCCTACAATGAGCAGTTCTTC.

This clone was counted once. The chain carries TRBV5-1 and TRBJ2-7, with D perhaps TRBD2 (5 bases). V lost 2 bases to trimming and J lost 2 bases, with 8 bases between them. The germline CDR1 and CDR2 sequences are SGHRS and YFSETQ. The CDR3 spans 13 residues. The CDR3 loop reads CASSFGGPYEQYF. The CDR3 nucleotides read TGCGCCAGCAGCTTTGGAGGTCCCTACGAGCAGTACTTC. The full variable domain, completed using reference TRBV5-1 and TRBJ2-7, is KAGVTQTPRYLIKTRGQQVTLSCSPISGHRSVSWYQQTPGQGLQFLFEYFSETQRNKGNFPGRFSGRQFSNSRSEMNVSTLELGDSALYLCASSFGGPYEQYFGPGTRLTVT.

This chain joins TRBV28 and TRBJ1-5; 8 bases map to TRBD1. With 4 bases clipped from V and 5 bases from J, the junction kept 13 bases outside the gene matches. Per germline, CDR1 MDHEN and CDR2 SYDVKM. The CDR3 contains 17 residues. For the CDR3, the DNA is TGTGCCAGCAGTTGGGGGATGGGACAGGTTGATCATCAGCCCCAGCATTTT. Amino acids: CASSWGMGQVDHQPQHF.

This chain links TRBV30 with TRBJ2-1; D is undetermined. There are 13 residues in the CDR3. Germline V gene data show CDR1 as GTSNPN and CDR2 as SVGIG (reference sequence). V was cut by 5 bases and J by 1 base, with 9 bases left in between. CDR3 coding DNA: TGTGCCTGGGGCCGCCGGTCCTACAATGAGCAGTTCTTC. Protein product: CAWGRRSYNEQFF. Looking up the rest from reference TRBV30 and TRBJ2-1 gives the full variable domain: SQTIHQWPATLVQPVGSPLSLECTVEGTSNPNLYWYRQAAGRGLQLLFYSVGIGQISSEVPQNLSASRPQDRQFILSSKKLLLSDSGFYLCAWGRRSYNEQFFGPGTRLTVL.

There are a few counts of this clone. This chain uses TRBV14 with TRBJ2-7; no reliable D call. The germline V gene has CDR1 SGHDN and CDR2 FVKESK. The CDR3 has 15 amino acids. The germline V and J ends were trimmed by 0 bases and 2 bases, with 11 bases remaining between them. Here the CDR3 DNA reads TGTGCCAGCAGCCAAGACTTGGTCAGAGCCTACGAGCAGTACTTC. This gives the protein CASSQDLVRAYEQYF.

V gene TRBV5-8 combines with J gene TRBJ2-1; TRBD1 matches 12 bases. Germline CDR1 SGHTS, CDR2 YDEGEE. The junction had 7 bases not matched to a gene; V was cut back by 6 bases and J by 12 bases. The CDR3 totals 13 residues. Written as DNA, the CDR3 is TGTGCCAGCATCCTGGGACAGGGGGCCTGGCAGTTCTTC. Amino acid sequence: CASILGQGAWQFF.